One and the same sample provided the 32 T cell receptor beta chains below, sequenced in a study of cytomegalovirus exposure and HLA in healthy donors. Repertoires were generated with immunoSEQ multiplex PCR, while TCRdb's copy carries only in-frame clones and drops some. This sample has around 150,000 clones, with about 80% found just once. Sequencing was performed on PBMCs. Receptors were obtained from a man younger than 40 in good health and CMV-seropositive.

The chain recombines TRBV5-4 with TRBJ2-7; TRBD2 agrees at 7 bases. The CDR3 consists of 15 residues. The germline V gene encodes CDR1 SGHNT and CDR2 YYREEE (reference sequence). J lost 1 base, V lost 0 bases, and 4 bases had no gene match. CDR3 nucleotides: TGTGCCAGCAGCTTGGTAGGCGGGAGTTCCTACGAGCAGTACTTC. Translating it yields CASSLVGGSSYEQYF.

This chain joins TRBV19 and TRBJ1-2, with 9 bases matching TRBD1. The V segment lost 4 bases and the J segment 4 bases; nucleotides outside the gene matches: 4. The CDR3 contains 14 residues. Germline values: CDR1 LNHDA, CDR2 SQIVND (reference sequence). CDR3 protein: CASSSGQGLYGYTF. CDR3 in DNA: TGTGCCAGTAGTAGCGGACAGGGGCTCTATGGCTACACCTTC. Together with reference TRBV19 and TRBJ1-2, the CDR3 gives the full variable domain: DGGITQSPKYLFRKEGQNVTLSCEQNLNHDAMYWYRQDPGQGLRLIYYSQIVNDFQKGDIAEGYSVSREKKESFPLTVTSAQKNPTAFYLCASSSGQGLYGYTFGSGTRLTVV.

In nucleotides, the CDR3 is TGTGCCAGCAGAAGGGGACAGGGCTACGAGCAGTACTTC. Translating it yields CASRRGQGYEQYF. The rearrangement uses TRBV21-1 and TRBJ2-7; the DNA was not used to check the table's D call, TRBD1. TRBV21-1 is noted as a pseudogene. The CDR3 length is 13 residues.

The J gene is TRBJ2-2, the V gene TRBV4-3; possible D gene TRBD2, 5 bases. Germline lookup yields CDR1 LGHNA and CDR2 YSLEER. CDR3 length equals 16 residues. The V gene lost 0 bases and the J gene lost 7 bases, with 15 bases spanning the gap. The DNA of the CDR3 is TGCGCCAGCAGCCAAGATGTAACTAGACATCGCGGGGAGCTGTTTTTT. It yields the protein CASSQDVTRHRGELFF.

This rearrangement joins TRBV27 to TRBJ2-3; maybe TRBD1 (7 bases). The V and J ends lost 6 bases and 4 bases respectively, with 14 bases between them. This CDR3 has 14 residues. Germline V gene sequence: CDR1 MNHEY, CDR2 SMNVEV (reference sequence). CDR3 in DNA: TGTGCCAGCAGCCTCGACAGGGACTCAGATACGCAGTATTTT. Its translation: CASSLDRDSDTQYF.

The chain employs TRBV4-1 and TRBJ1-1; 10 bases map to TRBD1. V lost 1 base to trimming and J lost 4 bases; unmatched junction nucleotides: 3. The CDR3 has 15 amino acids. Germline CDR1 reads MGHRA; CDR2 reads YSYEKL. The CDR3 protein is CASSQGDRGVTEAFF. CDR3 coding DNA: TGCGCCAGCAGCCAAGGGGACAGGGGAGTCACTGAAGCTTTCTTT.

J is TRBJ2-5 and V is TRBV6-1; 15 bases fit TRBD2. Looked up from germline, CDR1 is MNHNS and CDR2 is SASEGT. Losses at the gene ends were 3 bases for V and 5 bases for J; bases not matched to a gene: 4. The CDR3 runs 16 residues. The DNA for the CDR3 is TGTGCCAGCAGTGACGGCGGACTAGCGGGAGGGGAGACCCAGTACTTC. Translating it yields CASSDGGLAGGETQYF.

In the case of this clone: A read error may produce the germline difference seen at one junction end. The chain couples TRBV7-3 to TRBJ2-5; 8 bases align to TRBD1. The CDR3 loop spans 13 amino acids. Germline V gene data show CDR1 as SGHTA and CDR2 as FQGTGA. CDR3 residues: CASSLTGGETQYF. CDR3 coding DNA: TGTGCCAGCAGCCTAACAGGGGGTGAGACCCAGTACTTC. Supplemented by reference TRBV7-3 and TRBJ2-5, the full variable domain reads GAGVSQTPSNKVTEKGKYVELRCDPISGHTALYWYRQSLGQGPEFLIYFQGTGAADDSGLPNDRFFAVRPEGSVSTLKIQRTERGDSAVYLCASSLTGGETQYFGPGTRLLVL.

The CDR3 coding sequence is TGTGCCAGCAGCTTGTTTAACGCAGGGCGGGACGGGGAGCTGTTTTTT. It specifies CASSLFNAGRDGELFF. The V gene is TRBV5-6, the J gene TRBJ2-2, with D possibly being TRBD2 (6 bases). Germline CDR1 and CDR2: SGHDT and YYEEEE. This CDR3 is built from 16 residues. With 1 base removed from V and 7 bases from J, the gap between germline ends came to 17 bases.

The chain employs TRBV10-1 and TRBJ2-2; possible D gene TRBD1, 6 bases. Trimming shortened V by 6 bases and J by 2 bases, and 10 bases separated the two germline ends. CDR3 length: 14 residues. Germline-derived CDR1 and CDR2 are WNHNN and SYGVQD (reference sequence). Here the CDR3 DNA reads TGCGCCAGCAGCCGGGACATTAACACCGGGGAGCTGTTTTTT. This gives the protein CASSRDINTGELFF.

Ten or more counts support this clone. The chain has TRBV29-1 and TRBJ2-1; perhaps TRBD1 as D (6 bases). CDR3 length: 13 residues. Germline lookup yields CDR1 SQVTM and CDR2 ANQGSEA. Trimming removed 7 bases from V and 2 bases from J, with 12 bases in between. Written as DNA, the CDR3 is TGCAGCGCGCGGACAGAGACCTACAATGAGCAGTTCTTC. This translates into CSARTETYNEQFF.

This clone was picked up one time. The rearrangement joins TRBV2 to TRBJ2-5; 10 bases line up with TRBD2. The CDR3 runs to 15 residues. Trimming took 5 bases from V and 2 from J; bases not matched to a gene: 5. CDR1 SNHLY and CDR2 FYNNEI come from the germline V gene. The CDR3 region has the DNA TGTGCCAGCAGTATACGGACTAGCGGACAAGAGACCCAGTACTTC. Its translation: CASSIRTSGQETQYF.

This chain links TRBV4-2 with TRBJ2-7, with D possibly being TRBD2 (6 bases). This CDR3 comprises 13 residues. The germline V and J ends were trimmed by 2 bases and 4 bases, with 9 bases remaining between them. Per germline, CDR1 LGHNA and CDR2 YNFKEQ. In DNA, the CDR3 is TGTGCCAGCAGCCAATACGCGGGATACGAGCAGTACTTC. Its translation is CASSQYAGYEQYF.

This clone appeared many times. The chain recombines TRBV27 with TRBJ2-1; 12 positions agree with TRBD2. V was pared by 0 bases and J by 12 bases, with 9 bases of the junction left unmatched. CDR3 length: 16 amino acids. Germline V gives CDR1 MNHEY, CDR2 SMNVEV (reference sequence). DNA for the CDR3: TGTGCCAGCAGTTTATCGGGACTAGCGGGCTCCCGAGTGCAGTTCTTC. It encodes CASSLSGLAGSRVQFF.

This clone was seen once. The chain uses TRBV7-8 and TRBJ2-5, with a weak D call TRBD2 (5 bases). V was cut by 6 bases and J by 0 bases, with 14 bases left in between. This CDR3 comprises 15 residues. CDR1 SGHVS and CDR2 FQNEAQ come from the germline V gene. CDR3 bases: TGTGCCAGCAGGCGGGCGCACAGCTACCAAGAGACCCAGTACTTC. This gives the protein CASRRAHSYQETQYF.

The sample holds a few counts of this clone. This chain links TRBV9 with TRBJ2-1; 11 bases fit TRBD2. Germline assignment: CDR1 SGDLS and CDR2 YYNGEE. J gave up 4 bases and V 3 bases, and 3 bases lay outside the gene matches. This CDR3 comprises 15 residues. The CDR3 spells CASSASGGTYNEQFF. The DNA for the CDR3 is TGTGCCAGCAGCGCTAGCGGGGGGACTTACAATGAGCAGTTCTTC. Based on the CDR3 plus reference TRBV9 and TRBJ2-1, the full variable domain is DSGVTQTPKHLITATGQRVTLRCSPRSGDLSVYWYQQSLDQGLQFLIQYYNGEERAKGNILERFSAQQFPDLHSELNLSSLELGDSALYFCASSASGGTYNEQFFGPGTRLTVL.

The chain uses TRBV7-9 and TRBJ2-1, with D maybe TRBD1 (5 bases). Per the germline V gene, CDR1 is SEHNR and CDR2 is FQNEAQ (reference sequence). This CDR3 is 13 amino acids long. The V end lost 1 base, the J end lost 4 bases, and 5 bases lay between the germline ends. In DNA, the CDR3 is TGTGCCAGCAGCTTAGGACAGTACAATGAGCAGTTCTTC. It specifies CASSLGQYNEQFF.

This clone was seen only a few times. The chain couples TRBV29-1 to TRBJ1-1; no definite D call. Germline lookup yields CDR1 SQVTM and CDR2 ANQGSEA. This CDR3 has 15 amino acids. The germline V and J ends were trimmed by 4 bases and 1 base, with 16 bases remaining between them. The CDR3 loop reads CSVGTNPWANTEAFF. The CDR3 DNA reads as TGCAGCGTTGGTACCAATCCCTGGGCGAACACTGAAGCTTTCTTT.

This rearrangement joins TRBV29-1 to TRBJ1-5; TRBD1 matches 8 bases. CDR3 length equals 12 residues. Germline trimming cut 6 bases from V and 9 bases from J; bases unmatched to any gene: 7. Per germline, CDR1 SQVTM and CDR2 ANQGSEA. The CDR3 sequence is CSVGTGGGPQHF. CDR3 coding DNA: TGCAGCGTCGGTACAGGGGGGGGGCCCCAGCATTTT.

This rearrangement joins TRBV10-3 to TRBJ2-1; 7 bases are a match to TRBD2. CDR1 ENHRY and CDR2 SYGVKD come from the germline V gene. The junction had 2 bases not matched to a gene; V was cut back by 0 bases and J by 0 bases. The CDR3 spans 16 residues. In DNA form, the CDR3 reads TGTGCCATCAGTGAGTCGGGCGGGAGCTCCTACAATGAGCAGTTCTTC. It codes for CAISESGGSSYNEQFF.

A note on this clone: This may be a read error: a much more frequent sequence differs by one nucleotide. This chain links TRBV2 with TRBJ2-1; the D gene is possibly TRBD1 (6 bases). Germline CDR1 SNHLY, CDR2 FYNNEI. The CDR3 has 13 amino acids. Trimming pared 6 bases from V and 5 bases from J, leaving 11 bases between. CDR3 loop: CASSLGQHNEQFF. The CDR3 DNA reads as TGTGCCAGCAGCCTAGGACAGCACAATGAGCAGTTCTTC.

This clone was seen only once. The rearrangement joins TRBV6-5 to TRBJ1-4; no clear D. Trimming removed 6 bases from V and 0 bases from J, with 11 bases in between. There are 15 residues in the CDR3. The germline gives CDR1 MNHEY, CDR2 SVGAGI. For the CDR3, the DNA is TGTGCCAGCAGACCCCGGAGGGCAACTAATGAAAAACTGTTTTTT. The encoded protein is CASRPRRATNEKLFF.

This chain uses TRBV4-2 with TRBJ1-3; possibly TRBD1 for D (6 bases). Germline CDR1 reads LGHNA; CDR2 reads YNFKEQ. The CDR3 contains 16 residues. The V end lost 1 base, the J end lost 0 bases, and 10 bases lay between the germline ends. As DNA, the CDR3 is TGTGCCAGCAGCCAAGCTGGACAGTCCTCTGGAAACACCATATATTTT. Translated: CASSQAGQSSGNTIYF.

This chain connects TRBV7-2 to TRBJ2-7, with 9 bases matching TRBD2. Germline loops: CDR1 SGHTA, CDR2 FQGNSA. The CDR3 sequence is 14 residues long. The ends lost 7 bases at V and 6 bases at J; junction bases unmatched: 10. This chain's CDR3 is CASTSAGGPIEQYF. CDR3 in DNA: TGTGCCAGCACCTCGGCGGGAGGGCCCATCGAGCAGTACTTC.

The chain is built from TRBV2 and TRBJ2-5; weak D call: TRBD1 (6 bases). V gave up 8 bases and J gave up 1 base, with 11 bases separating them. CDR1 SNHLY and CDR2 FYNNEI come from the germline V gene. The CDR3 has 13 amino acids. In nucleotides, the CDR3 is TGTGCCAGCGCCGGACAGCTCCAAGAGACCCAGTACTTC. This translates into CASAGQLQETQYF. Together with reference TRBV2 and TRBJ2-5, the CDR3 gives the full variable domain: EPEVTQTPSHQVTQMGQEVILRCVPISNHLYFYWYRQILGQKVEFLVSFYNNEISEKSEIFDDQFSVERPDGSNFTLKIRSTKLEDSAMYFCASAGQLQETQYFGPGTRLLVL.

Only one count was recorded for this clone. The chain joins TRBV9 to TRBJ2-2; TRBD2 is a possible D gene (7 bases). The CDR3 loop spans 13 amino acids. Trimming took 3 bases from V and 5 from J, leaving 8 bases between them. Germline V gene sequence: CDR1 SGDLS, CDR2 YYNGEE. Here the CDR3 DNA reads TGTGCCAGCAGCGAGGGGGGGACCGGGGAGCTGTTTTTT. This translates into CASSEGGTGELFF.

This clone occurred a few times. V usage is TRBV19 and J usage is TRBJ1-5; a weak D match, TRBD1 (5 bases). There are 16 residues in the CDR3. V gave up 1 base and J gave up 3 bases, with 13 bases separating them. Germline V gives CDR1 LNHDA, CDR2 SQIVND (reference sequence). The CDR3: CASSIGSGMSNQPQHF. In DNA form, the CDR3 reads TGTGCCAGTAGTATAGGCTCAGGGATGTCCAATCAGCCCCAGCATTTT. Complete variable domain (other parts from reference TRBV19 and TRBJ1-5): DGGITQSPKYLFRKEGQNVTLSCEQNLNHDAMYWYRQDPGQGLRLIYYSQIVNDFQKGDIAEGYSVSREKKESFPLTVTSAQKNPTAFYLCASSIGSGMSNQPQHFGDGTRLSIL.

V and J are TRBV18 and TRBJ1-1; D is unclear. Germline V CDR1 and CDR2: KGHSH, LQKENI. Trimming cost V 1 base and J 7 bases, with 7 bases left between them. The CDR3 contains 12 residues. CDR3 region: CASSPLASEAFF. The CDR3 coding sequence is TGTGCCAGCTCACCACTGGCCAGTGAAGCTTTCTTT.

The J gene is TRBJ1-4, the V gene TRBV7-9; 10 bases align to TRBD1. CDR1 and CDR2 from the germline V gene are SEHNR and FQNEAQ (reference sequence). The CDR3 runs to 18 residues. J was trimmed by 3 bases and V by 3 bases; bases with no gene match: 10. The CDR3 region has the DNA TGTGCCAGCAGCTTTTTTCTGACAGGGGGCCGAGCTAATGAAAAACTGTTTTTT. Its translation is CASSFFLTGGRANEKLFF.

This chain connects TRBV2 to TRBJ2-2; TRBD1 is a possible D gene (5 bases). CDR1 and CDR2 from the germline V gene are SNHLY and FYNNEI. The CDR3 is 14 amino acids. V was clipped by 1 base and J by 6 bases, with 9 bases between them. Here the CDR3 DNA reads TGTGCCAGCAGTGAAGAGACAGCATCCGGGGAGCTGTTTTTT. Protein: CASSEETASGELFF.

The chain couples TRBV18 to TRBJ1-3, with a possible D match to TRBD1 (5 bases). Germline CDR1 KGHSH, CDR2 LQKENI. The ends were cut back, 3 bases at V and 4 bases at J, with 13 bases in the middle. This CDR3 has 15 amino acids. The CDR3 here is CASSPDTGAGNTIYF. For the CDR3, the DNA is TGTGCCAGCTCACCCGACACAGGTGCAGGAAACACCATATATTTT. The complete variable domain, with remaining parts taken from reference TRBV18 and TRBJ1-3, reads NAGVMQNPRHLVRRRGQEARLRCSPMKGHSHVYWYRQLPEEGLKFMVYLQKENIIDESGMPKERFSAEFPKEGPSILRIQQVVRGDSAAYFCASSPDTGAGNTIYFGEGSWLTVV.

V is TRBV30 and J is TRBJ2-7; a possible D gene is TRBD2 (6 bases). V was pared by 3 bases and J by 2 bases, with 14 bases between. CDR3 size: 14 residues. Germline loops: CDR1 GTSNPN, CDR2 SVGIG (reference sequence). The CDR3 DNA sequence: TGTGCCTGGAGCACCGGGACTCTTCCCTACGAGCAGTACTTC. Translating gives CAWSTGTLPYEQYF.